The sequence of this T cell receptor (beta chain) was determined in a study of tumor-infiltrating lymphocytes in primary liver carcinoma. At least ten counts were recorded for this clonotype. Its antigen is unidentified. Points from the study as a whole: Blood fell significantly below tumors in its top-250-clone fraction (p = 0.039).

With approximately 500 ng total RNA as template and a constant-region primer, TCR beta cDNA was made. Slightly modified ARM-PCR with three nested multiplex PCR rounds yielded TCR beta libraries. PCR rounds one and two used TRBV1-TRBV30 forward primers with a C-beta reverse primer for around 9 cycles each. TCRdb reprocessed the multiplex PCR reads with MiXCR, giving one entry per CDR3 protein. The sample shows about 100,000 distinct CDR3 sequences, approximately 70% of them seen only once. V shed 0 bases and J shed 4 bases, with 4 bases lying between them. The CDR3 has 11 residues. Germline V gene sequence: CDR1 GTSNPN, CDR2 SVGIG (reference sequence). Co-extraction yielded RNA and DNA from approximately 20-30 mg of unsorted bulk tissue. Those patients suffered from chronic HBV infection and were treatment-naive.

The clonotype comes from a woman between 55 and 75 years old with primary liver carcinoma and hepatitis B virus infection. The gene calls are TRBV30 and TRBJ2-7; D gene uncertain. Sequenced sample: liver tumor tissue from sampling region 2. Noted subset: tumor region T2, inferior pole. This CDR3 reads CAWSVHYEQYF. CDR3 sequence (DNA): TGTGCCTGGAGTGTACATTACGAGCAGTACTTC.